Below are 27 T cell receptor beta chains sequenced from a single sample in a study of blood T cell repertoires in COVID-19. Assay used: immunoSEQ multiplex PCR; TCRdb lists only in-frame clones, some missing. The table has under 300,000 clones, about 88% seen once; the top ten hold 0.99%. The sequencing input was peripheral blood. These receptors were taken from a woman aged 40 to 49 who had recovered from COVID-19.

The chain links TRBV7-8 to TRBJ1-2; D gene unclear. The CDR3 is 16 amino acids. Germline V gives CDR1 SGHVS, CDR2 FQNEAQ. Trimming removed 1 base from V and 5 bases from J, with 17 bases in between. CDR3 region: CASSLENYSPRYGYTF. In DNA form, the CDR3 reads TGTGCCAGCAGCTTAGAGAACTACTCACCCCGTTATGGCTACACCTTC.

V gene TRBV6-2 or TRBV6-3 combines with J gene TRBJ2-3; 10 bases align to TRBD2. From germline, CDR1 is MNHEY and CDR2 SVGEGT. The CDR3 is made up of 21 amino acids. The V gene end was trimmed by 0 bases and the J gene end by 4 bases; junction bases not matched to a gene: 19. CDR3 in amino acids: CASSYSKGSGRVGGMADTQYF. CDR3 DNA sequence: TGTGCCAGCAGTTACTCGAAAGGCAGCGGGAGGGTCGGGGGAATGGCAGATACGCAGTATTTT.

The chain carries TRBV9 and TRBJ1-1, with D perhaps TRBD1 (6 bases). The CDR3 has 11 amino acids. V was shortened by 4 bases and J by 11 bases, with 12 bases between the two germline ends. The V gene's germline CDR1 is SGDLS and CDR2 YYNGEE. The CDR3 nucleotides read TGTGCCAGCAGCCCCCAGGGGTTGGCTTTCTTT. This gives the protein CASSPQGLAFF.

The V and J genes are TRBV5-4 and TRBJ1-4, with D maybe TRBD1 (6 bases). CDR3 length: 15 amino acids. Looked up from germline, CDR1 is SGHNT and CDR2 is YYREEE (reference sequence). With 1 base removed from V and 8 bases from J, the gap between germline ends came to 15 bases. CDR3 residues: CASSLRGGFGEKLFF. CDR3 nucleotides: TGTGCCAGCAGCTTGAGGGGGGGCTTCGGGGAAAAACTGTTTTTT. Using reference TRBV5-4 and TRBJ1-4 for the parts outside the CDR3, the full variable domain is ETGVTQSPTHLIKTRGQQVTLRCSSQSGHNTVSWYQQALGQGPQFIFQYYREEENGRGNFPPRFSGLQFPNYSSELNVNALELDDSALYLCASSLRGGFGEKLFFGSGTQLSVL.

This clone has more than one count but fewer than ten. The chain carries TRBV5-1 and TRBJ1-1, with 9 bases that match TRBD1. Per germline, CDR1 SGHRS and CDR2 YFSETQ. The CDR3 is 15 residues long. V lost 3 bases and J lost 1; bases outside the gene matches: 4. The DNA of the CDR3 is TGCGCCAGCAGCTGGGCGACAGGGGGGAACACTGAAGCTTTCTTT. This encodes CASSWATGGNTEAFF. The complete variable domain, with remaining parts taken from reference TRBV5-1 and TRBJ1-1, reads KAGVTQTPRYLIKTRGQQVTLSCSPISGHRSVSWYQQTPGQGLQFLFEYFSETQRNKGNFPGRFSGRQFSNSRSEMNVSTLELGDSALYLCASSWATGGNTEAFFGQGTRLTVV.

This chain joins TRBV6-5 and TRBJ2-2; 7 bases agree with TRBD1. There are 12 residues in the CDR3. Per germline, CDR1 MNHEY and CDR2 SVGAGI. Germline trimming cut 6 bases from V and 7 bases from J; bases unmatched to any gene: 2. The CDR3 loop is CASRAGGGELFF. CDR3 in DNA: TGTGCCAGCAGGGCAGGGGGCGGGGAGCTGTTTTTT.

The V call is TRBV21-1, the J call TRBJ1-5. TRBV21-1 is classified as a pseudogene. The CDR3 is 16 amino acids. CDR3 DNA sequence: TGTGCCAGCAGCACCCTGGGGGGACCGAGCTTTGTGCCCCAGCATTTT. Translating it yields CASSTLGGPSFVPQHF.

In the case of this clone: The junction shows a germline mismatch at one end, possibly a read error. The rearrangement links TRBV5-5 to TRBJ2-1; tentative D call: TRBD2 (6 bases). The germline V gene has CDR1 SGHKS and CDR2 YYEKEE (reference sequence). The CDR3 is 16 residues long. The CDR3 here is CASSLKEPDYLGRTIF. The CDR3 coding sequence is TGTGCCAGCAGCTTAAAGGAACCGGACTACCTAGGCCGGACGATCTTC.

The chain combines TRBV27 with TRBJ2-7; 13 bases agree with TRBD2. Germline V gives CDR1 MNHEY, CDR2 SMNVEV (reference sequence). J was trimmed by 4 bases and V by 5 bases; bases with no gene match: 5. The CDR3 has 15 residues. The CDR3 bases are TGTGCCAGCAGTCCGGGACTAGCGGGGCGATACGAGCAGTACTTC. The encoded protein is CASSPGLAGRYEQYF.

The chain links TRBV30 to TRBJ1-5; D unresolved. The germline V gene encodes CDR1 GTSNPN and CDR2 SVGIG (reference sequence). CDR3 length: 13 amino acids. Trimming removed 0 bases at V and 7 bases at J, with 10 bases between. CDR3 loop: CAWSVGILQPQHF. CDR3 sequence (DNA): TGTGCCTGGAGTGTCGGGATTCTCCAGCCCCAGCATTTT.

The chain has TRBV3-1 (or the pseudogene TRBV3-2) and TRBJ2-7; 7 bases align to TRBD2. This CDR3 comprises 14 residues. In germline, CDR1 is LGHDT, CDR2 YNNKEL (reference sequence). Germline trimming cut 4 bases from V and 3 bases from J; bases unmatched to any gene: 6. The CDR3: CASSPSGGSYEQYF. CDR3 DNA: TGTGCCAGCAGCCCGTCCGGGGGGAGCTACGAGCAGTACTTC.

This sequence joins TRBV19 and TRBJ1-2; D may be TRBD1 (5 bases). Germline V gene lookup returns CDR1 LNHDA and CDR2 SQIVND (reference sequence). The CDR3 length is 12 residues. Trimming left V 3 bases short and J 8 bases short, with 10 bases between. As DNA, the CDR3 is TGTGCCAGTAGTATGGGGGGAGGCGGCTACACCTTC. Translated: CASSMGGGGYTF.

V gene TRBV7-2 combines with J gene TRBJ1-1, with TRBD1 as a possible D gene (5 bases). The germline V gene encodes CDR1 SGHTA and CDR2 FQGNSA. V was cut by 8 bases and J by 3 bases, with 13 bases left in between. The CDR3 totals 13 residues. CDR3 region: CASGRAPYTEAFF. The CDR3 DNA reads TGTGCCAGCGGCAGGGCCCCCTACACTGAAGCTTTCTTT.

The chain uses TRBV13 and TRBJ2-7, with TRBD1 matching 8 bases. V was pared by 5 bases and J by 5 bases, with 8 bases of the junction left unmatched. Germline V gene lookup returns CDR1 PRHDT and CDR2 FYEKMQ (reference sequence). CDR3 length: 14 amino acids. The CDR3 DNA follows: TGTGCCAGCAGCCTTGGACAGGGCTTCCACGAGCAGTACTTC. Residues: CASSLGQGFHEQYF.

The chain is built from TRBV6-4 and TRBJ2-2, with TRBD2 matching over 13 bases. Trimming cost V 8 bases and J 7 bases; bases outside gene matches: 7. The CDR3 covers 15 residues. Looked up from germline, CDR1 is MRHNA and CDR2 is SNTAGT. CDR3 DNA sequence: TGTGCCAGCTCCGGACTAGCGGGAGCGGGCGGGGAGCTGTTTTTT. Translating it yields CASSGLAGAGGELFF.

The chain combines TRBV7-9 with TRBJ2-3; 9 bases are shared with TRBD2. CDR3 size: 16 residues. The V segment lost 5 bases and the J segment 2 bases; nucleotides outside the gene matches: 8. CDR1 is SEHNR and CDR2 is FQNEAQ in the germline V gene (reference sequence). The CDR3 here is CASSPQTSGVTDTQYF. CDR3 coding DNA: TGTGCCAGCAGCCCCCAGACTAGCGGTGTCACAGATACGCAGTATTTT.

The chain is built from TRBV5-4 and TRBJ2-3, with 12 nucleotides matching TRBD2. In germline, CDR1 is SGHNT, CDR2 YYREEE (reference sequence). Trimming at V came to 6 bases and at J to 4 bases, leaving 6 bases not matched to a gene. The CDR3 totals 15 residues. Here the CDR3 DNA reads TGTGCCAGCACCCTAGCGGGAGGGCGGCCAGATACGCAGTATTTT. The encoded protein is CASTLAGGRPDTQYF.

Written as DNA, the CDR3 is TGTGCCAGCAGTCCCCGCGGGAGGGTGGACACCATATATTTT. Translated, it gives CASSPRGRVDTIYF. The chain employs TRBV6-5 and TRBJ1-3; D gene uncertain. The CDR3 consists of 14 residues. V lost 5 bases, J lost 8 bases, and 16 bases lay in between. The V gene's germline CDR1 is MNHEY and CDR2 SVGAGI.

V usage is TRBV7-3 and J usage is TRBJ2-1, with 8 bases aligning to TRBD2. CDR1 and CDR2 from the germline V gene are SGHTA and FQGTGA. After removal of 6 bases from V and 8 bases from J, the junction contained 3 bases not matched to a gene. The CDR3 contains 12 residues. In nucleotides, the CDR3 is TGTGCCAGCAGTCGGGGACTAGATGAGCAGTTCTTC. Translated: CASSRGLDEQFF. The whole variable domain, filled in from reference TRBV7-3 and TRBJ2-1, reads GAGVSQTPSNKVTEKGKYVELRCDPISGHTALYWYRQSLGQGPEFLIYFQGTGAADDSGLPNDRFFAVRPEGSVSTLKIQRTERGDSAVYLCASSRGLDEQFFGPGTRLTVL.

The chain is built from TRBV7-6 and TRBJ1-1, with 9 positions matching TRBD1. The CDR3 consists of 16 residues. Germline CDR1 SGHVS, CDR2 FNYEAQ. The V segment lost 0 bases and the J segment 9 bases; nucleotides outside the gene matches: 11. The DNA of the CDR3 is TGTGCCAGCAGCTTAGCCCAACAGGGGGCTATAGCAAAAGCTTTCTTT. Its protein product is CASSLAQQGAIAKAFF.

A remark on this clone: Other nucleotide sequences in the sample specify the same CDR3. The J gene is TRBJ2-7, the V gene TRBV6-5, with a tentative D call TRBD1 (6 bases). This CDR3 spans 14 amino acids. Trimming pared 2 bases from V and 2 bases from J, leaving 10 bases between. Germline loops: CDR1 MNHEY, CDR2 SVGAGI. CDR3 in DNA: TGTGCCAGCAGTTACAGGCAGGGGACCTACGAGCAGTACTTC. This encodes CASSYRQGTYEQYF.

This chain uses TRBV5-1 with TRBJ2-5; 11 bases fit TRBD2. The CDR3 is 15 residues long. The V gene end was trimmed by 6 bases and the J gene end by 1 base; junction bases not matched to a gene: 5. CDR1 and CDR2 (germline): SGHRS, YFSETQ. CDR3 in DNA: TGCGCCAGCACCCCTGGACTAGCGGGCCAAGAGACCCAGTACTTC. Translated, it gives CASTPGLAGQETQYF.

The chain links TRBV7-2 to TRBJ2-1, with 10 bases identical to TRBD2. The germline gives CDR1 SGHTA, CDR2 FQGNSA. V lost 5 bases to trimming and J lost 6 bases; unmatched junction nucleotides: 7. This CDR3 contains 15 residues. The CDR3 sequence is CASSPPGTSVNEQFF. CDR3 bases: TGTGCCAGCAGCCCCCCTGGGACTAGCGTCAATGAGCAGTTCTTC.

This clone was seen only a few times. The genes are TRBV6-5 and TRBJ1-3; TRBD1 might be the D (6 bases). Looked up from germline, CDR1 is MNHEY and CDR2 is SVGAGI. The V end lost 0 bases, the J end lost 3 bases, and 9 bases lay between the germline ends. The CDR3 extends over 15 amino acids. The CDR3 DNA is TGTGCCAGCAGTTACTCGGCAGGGGTTGGAAACACCATATATTTT. This encodes CASSYSAGVGNTIYF.

V gene TRBV7-8 combines with J gene TRBJ2-1, with D possibly matching TRBD2 (5 bases). The germline V gene has CDR1 SGHVS and CDR2 FQNEAQ. CDR3 length: 16 residues. Trimming removed 1 base at V and 3 bases at J, with 13 bases between. CDR3 DNA: TGTGCCAGCAGCTTAGGGTTGGCAGGAGGCTACAATGAGCAGTTCTTC. It specifies CASSLGLAGGYNEQFF. The variable domain in full, completed from reference TRBV7-8 and TRBJ2-1, reads GAGVSQSPRYKVAKRGQDVALRCDPISGHVSLFWYQQALGQGPEFLTYFQNEAQLDKSGLPSDRFFAERPEGSVSTLKIQRTQQEDSAVYLCASSLGLAGGYNEQFFGPGTRLTVL.

This chain joins TRBV14 and TRBJ2-7, with D maybe TRBD1 (6 bases). The CDR3 spans 15 residues. V was pared by 5 bases and J by 3 bases, with 17 bases between. Germline CDR1 is SGHDN and CDR2 is FVKESK. Here the CDR3 reads CASSSPFTGFYEQYF. The CDR3 nucleotides are TGTGCCAGCAGCAGCCCCTTCACAGGGTTCTACGAGCAGTACTTC.

This chain uses TRBV9 with TRBJ2-2; D is perhaps TRBD1 (6 bases). The CDR3 contains 15 residues. Trimming left V 3 bases short and J 1 base short, with 10 bases between. Germline V gene lookup returns CDR1 SGDLS and CDR2 YYNGEE. CDR3 amino acids: CASSGRGQNTGELFF. CDR3 nucleotide sequence: TGTGCCAGCAGCGGTAGGGGACAGAACACCGGGGAGCTGTTTTTT.